The sequence of this T cell receptor beta chain was determined in a study of blood T cell repertoires in COVID-19. Looking at the study overall: Researchers got acute and convalescent COVID-19 samples from the United States, Italy and Spain. From T cells, B-cell-depleted T cells, or PBMCs came the material, which was cDNA or gDNA.

This CDR3 spans 16 amino acids. V dropped 3 bases and J dropped 5; count of bases not matched to a gene: 12. Germline V lookup: CDR1 SGDLS, CDR2 YYNGEE. Enrollment of patients from Seattle took place during active infection, with longitudinal follow-up. Original methodology: Using reference gene primer amplification, nucleated cell counts were estimated. Clones were sequenced by immunoSEQ multiplex PCR, and TCRdb holds only the in-frame ones, with some missing. V, J and clone size are taken as reported in that table, and D and trimming were inferred from the DNA itself. There are roughly 120,000 clones in the sample; roughly 90% occur only once, and 4% to 5% lies in the top ten.

The chain combines TRBV9 with TRBJ2-7; 9 bases match TRBD1. This receptor was identified in a man aged 60 to 75 with COVID-19, enrolled during active disease. Sequenced material: peripheral blood. This CDR3 reads CASSARSGTGLNEQYF. The CDR3 bases are TGTGCCAGCAGCGCCCGATCCGGGACAGGGCTCAACGAGCAGTACTTC.